A selection of T cell receptor beta chains follows, all from one sample in a study of blood T cell repertoires in COVID-19. The assay was immunoSEQ multiplex PCR, and TCRdb's table has in-frame clones only and misses some. Of around 200,000 clones detected, about 90% appear once; the ten largest clones hold approximately 12%. The specimen sequenced was peripheral blood. The receptor set was obtained from a woman between 18 and 30 years old who had recovered from COVID-19. CDR3s include the opening cysteine and the closing phenylalanine or tryptophan. The D gene is left open where the match is weak. Size values are once, few and many counts, or a class for expanded clones, and some rows have none.

J | D | size | V | CDR3 | DNA
TRBJ1-4 | . | . | TRBV27 | CASRLQGVRGGAEKLFF | TGTGCCAGCAGGCTACAGGGTGTGAGGGGTGGGGCTGAAAAACTGTTTTTT
TRBJ1-1 | . | . | TRBV6-2/TRBV6-3 | CASSPVGQNTEAFF | TGTGCCAGCAGCCCCGTCGGACAGAACACTGAAGCTTTCTTT
TRBJ1-2 | . | . | TRBV5-1 | CASSPQTYGYTF | TGCGCCAGCAGCCCGCAGACTTATGGCTACACCTTC
TRBJ2-5 | . | . | TRBV3-1/TRBV3-2 | CASSQDITTQETQYF | TGTGCCAGCAGCCAAGATATAACTACTCAAGAGACCCAGTACTTC
TRBJ2-5 | TRBD2 | once | TRBV11-1 | CASSRRLAGEETQYF | TGTGCCAGCAGTCGCCGACTAGCGGGAGAAGAGACCCAGTACTTC
TRBJ2-7 | . | . | TRBV4-1 | CASSQTDYPEQYF | TGCGCCAGCAGCCAAACGGACTACCCAGAGCAGTACTTC
TRBJ2-6 | . | . | TRBV7-2 | CASSRTPNSGANVLTF | TGTGCCAGCAGTCGGACTCCTAACTCTGGGGCCAACGTCCTGACTTTC
TRBJ1-1 | . | . | TRBV3-1/TRBV3-2 | CASSQDMTADEAFF | TGTGCCAGCAGCCAAGATATGACAGCCGATGAAGCTTTCTTT
TRBJ1-1 | TRBD1 | . | TRBV7-2 | CASSLARFTGVEAFF | TGTGCCAGCAGCTTAGCTCGTTTTACAGGGGTTGAAGCTTTCTTT
TRBJ2-7 | . | . | TRBV18 | CASSPPSLPYEQYF | TGTGCCAGCTCACCTCCTAGTTTACCCTACGAGCAGTACTTC
TRBJ2-7 | . | . | TRBV30 | CAWSSGGVYEQYF | TGTGCCTGGAGTTCTGGCGGGGTGTACGAGCAGTACTTC
TRBJ1-4 | TRBD1 | . | TRBV29-1 | CSVPQGSGEKLFF | TGCAGCGTTCCACAGGGGTCGGGGGAAAAACTGTTTTTT
TRBJ1-2 | TRBD1 | . | TRBV3-1/TRBV3-2 | CASSQIDRGLRGYTF | TGTGCCAGCAGCCAAATCGACAGGGGGCTTAGGGGCTACACCTTC
TRBJ1-5 | TRBD1 | . | TRBV5-5 | CASSLGTGLYQPQHF | TGTGCCAGCAGCCTGGGGACAGGGCTTTATCAGCCCCAGCATTTT
TRBJ1-5 | TRBD1 | . | TRBV18 | CASSYRGSNQPQHF | TGTGCCAGCTCATACAGGGGTAGCAATCAGCCCCAGCATTTT
TRBJ1-1 | . | . | TRBV30 | CAWTRPGENTEAFF | TGTGCCTGGACTCGGCCAGGGGAGAACACTGAAGCTTTCTTT
TRBJ1-2 | . | few | TRBV5-3 | CARIPDSFWYTF | TGTGCCAGAATCCCAGACAGCTTTTGGTACACCTTC
TRBJ1-5 | . | . | TRBV7-2 | CASSPTGGAHQPQHF | TGTGCCAGCAGCCCGACCGGGGGGGCCCATCAGCCCCAGCATTTT
TRBJ1-2 | . | . | TRBV7-2 | CASSVPLESAGYDYGYTF | TGTGCCAGCAGCGTTCCTTTGGAGTCAGCGGGGTACGACTATGGCTACACCTTC
TRBJ2-5 | . | once | TRBV9 | CASSSPGGLRETQYF | TGTGCCAGCAGCTCACCTGGGGGGTTACGGGAGACCCAGTACTTC
TRBJ1-5 | . | . | TRBV7-9 | CASSLGPLGGNQPQHF | TGTGCCAGCAGCTTAGGGCCACTCGGGGGCAATCAGCCCCAGCATTTT
TRBJ2-3 | TRBD1 | . | TRBV27 | CASSFWTGPDSSTDTQYF | TGTGCCAGCAGTTTCTGGACAGGCCCGGACTCTAGCACAGATACGCAGTATTTT
TRBJ1-4 | . | few | TRBV28 | CASSLSGGRNEKLFF | TGTGCCAGCAGTTTAAGTGGGGGGAGAAATGAAAAACTGTTTTTT
TRBJ2-6 | . | . | TRBV4-2 | CASRSSGANVLTF | TGTGCCAGCCGGAGCTCTGGGGCCAACGTCCTGACTTTC
TRBJ2-1 | TRBD2 | . | TRBV7-2 | CASSSRTSGSLYEQFF | TGTGCCAGCAGCTCCCGGACTAGCGGGAGCCTCTATGAGCAGTTCTTC
TRBJ2-1 | TRBD1 | . | TRBV4-3 | CASSPTGGAHYYNEQFF | TGCGCCAGCAGCCCCACAGGGGGCGCCCACTACTACAATGAGCAGTTCTTC
TRBJ2-2 | TRBD1 | . | TRBV14 | CASSQESGTGALLGGELFF | TGTGCCAGCAGCCAAGAGTCCGGGACAGGGGCCCTCTTGGGCGGGGAGCTGTTTTTT